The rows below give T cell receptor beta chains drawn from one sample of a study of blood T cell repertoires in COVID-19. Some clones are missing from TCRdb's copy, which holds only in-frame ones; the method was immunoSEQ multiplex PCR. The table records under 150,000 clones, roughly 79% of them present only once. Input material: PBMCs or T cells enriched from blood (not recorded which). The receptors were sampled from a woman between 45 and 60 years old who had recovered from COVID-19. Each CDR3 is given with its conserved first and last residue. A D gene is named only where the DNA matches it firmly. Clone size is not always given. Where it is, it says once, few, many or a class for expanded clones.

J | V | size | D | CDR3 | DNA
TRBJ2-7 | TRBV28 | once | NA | CASSFSLYEQYF | TGTGCCAGCAGTTTCTCCCTTTACGAGCAGTACTTC
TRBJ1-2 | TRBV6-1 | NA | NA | CASSESVRGGNGYTF | TGTGCCAGCAGTGAAAGCGTTAGGGGCGGGAATGGCTACACCTTC
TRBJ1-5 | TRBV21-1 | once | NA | CASVPGSNQPQHF | TGTGCCAGCGTGCCCGGTAGCAATCAGCCCCAGCATTTT
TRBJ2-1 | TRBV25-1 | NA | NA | CASLRGGATYNEQFF | TGTGCCAGCCTTAGAGGCGGGGCTACCTACAATGAGCAGTTCTTC
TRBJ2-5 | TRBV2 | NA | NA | CASTTTETQYF | TGTGCCAGCACTACCACAGAGACCCAGTACTTC
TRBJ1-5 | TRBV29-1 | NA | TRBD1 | CSVARDRGGNQPQHF | TGCAGCGTTGCCCGGGACAGGGGTGGCAATCAGCCCCAGCATTTT
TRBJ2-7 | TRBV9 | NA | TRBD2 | CASSAWTAGGEQYF | TGTGCCAGCAGCGCTTGGACAGCGGGAGGGGAGCAGTACTTC
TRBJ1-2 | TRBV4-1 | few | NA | CASSERGYYGYTF | TGCGCCAGCAGCGAAAGGGGGTACTATGGCTACACCTTC
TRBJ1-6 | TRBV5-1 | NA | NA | CASSSGRDNYNSPLHF | TGCGCCAGCAGCTCGGGCCGGGACAACTATAATTCACCCCTCCACTTT
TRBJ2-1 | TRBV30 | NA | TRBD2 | CAWSAFAGGLEQFF | TGTGCCTGGAGTGCCTTTGCGGGAGGCCTTGAGCAGTTCTTC
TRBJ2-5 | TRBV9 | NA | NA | CASSDGERVRETQYF | TGTGCCAGCAGCGACGGGGAGAGGGTCAGGGAGACCCAGTACTTC
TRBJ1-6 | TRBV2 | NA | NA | CASSEGSTGLNSPLHF | TGTGCCAGCAGTGAAGGTTCTACAGGGTTAAATTCACCCCTCCACTTT
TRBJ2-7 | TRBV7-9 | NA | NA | CASSFPQADKYEQYF | TGTGCCAGCAGCTTTCCCCAGGCGGACAAATACGAGCAGTACTTC
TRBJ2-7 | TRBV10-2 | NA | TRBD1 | CASSELTGRNEQYF | TGCGCCAGCAGTGAGTTGACAGGGCGAAACGAGCAGTACTTC
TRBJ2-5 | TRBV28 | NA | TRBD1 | CASRKGAETQYF | TGTGCCAGCAGGAAGGGGGCTGAGACCCAGTACTTC
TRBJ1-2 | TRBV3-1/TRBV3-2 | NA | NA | CASSQLPLLHRETDYGYTF | TGTGCCAGCAGCCAACTACCTTTACTTCACAGGGAAACCGACTATGGCTACACCTTC
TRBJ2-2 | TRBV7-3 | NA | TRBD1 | CASSIAGGTNTGELFF | TGTGCCAGCAGCATCGCAGGGGGCACGAACACCGGGGAGCTGTTTTTT
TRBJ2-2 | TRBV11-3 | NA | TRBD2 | CASSSGLAGRYTGELFF | TGTGCCAGCAGCTCCGGACTAGCGGGGAGATACACCGGGGAGCTGTTTTTT
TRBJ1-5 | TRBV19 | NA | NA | CASSIQDSGNQPQHF | TGTGCCAGTAGTATACAGGACAGCGGAAATCAGCCCCAGCATTTT
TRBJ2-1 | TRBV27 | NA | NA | CASSPTRRPSYNEQFF | TGTGCCAGCAGCCCTACCCGGAGGCCGTCCTACAATGAGCAGTTCTTC
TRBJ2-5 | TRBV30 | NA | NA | CAWSTDTLGTQYF | TGTGCCTGGAGCACGGACACTTTGGGGACCCAGTACTTC
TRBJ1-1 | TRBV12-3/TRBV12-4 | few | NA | CASRFRGTEAFF | TGTGCCAGCAGGTTCAGAGGAACTGAAGCTTTCTTT
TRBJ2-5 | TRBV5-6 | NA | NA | CASSRGTQTKETQYF | TGTGCCAGCAGTCGCGGGACGCAAACCAAAGAGACCCAGTACTTC